A selection of T cell receptor beta chains follows, all from one sample in a study of regulatory T cells in long-lasting Graves disease. TCRdb fed the multiplex PCR reads into MiXCR, producing one record per CDR3 protein. The sample shows a few hundred thousand distinct CDR3 sequences, approximately 25% of them seen only once. Sequencing was performed on peripheral blood mononuclear cells (PBMCs), taken when the disease was refractory, from a patient treated with antithyroid drugs. The source is a woman in her thirties or forties with Graves disease. Both conserved end residues are trimmed from each CDR3.

J,V,CDR3
TRBJ2-7,TRBV12-3/TRBV12-4,ASRSGGEQY
TRBJ2-1,TRBV24-1,ATSAGTSGNQWSSYNEQF
.,TRBV12-3/TRBV12-4,ASSSGTSVYNEQF
TRBJ2-7,TRBV11-2,ASSLFRDRGYEQY
TRBJ2-1,TRBV29-1,SVGQDLYNEQF
TRBJ1-5,TRBV19,ASSWWRDSNQPQH
TRBJ1-3,TRBV28,ASSTRQGTFSGNTIY
TRBJ2-5,TRBV6-1,ASSPGGSSETQY
TRBJ2-7,TRBV12-3/TRBV12-4,ASTPPGSYEQY
TRBJ2-7,TRBV10-3,AISDSPRGGGQY
TRBJ2-5,TRBV27,ASSRLAGEETQY
TRBJ2-1,TRBV2,ASSLAMGNEQF
TRBJ2-7,TRBV28,ASSLLTYEQY
TRBJ1-5,TRBV20-1,SARWGAGSNQPQH
TRBJ2-1,TRBV2,ASSFDSSYNEQF
TRBJ1-5,TRBV2,ASRLLRLEPQH
TRBJ1-3,TRBV18,ASSPVQSSGNTIY
TRBJ2-7,TRBV20-1,SGGTGDTYEQY
TRBJ1-3,TRBV2,ASRVEGNTIY
TRBJ1-1,TRBV11-2,ASSGTGWSTEAF
TRBJ1-1,TRBV11-2,ASSLIPPFPREDTEAF
TRBJ1-5,TRBV20-1,SARAAGQPQH
TRBJ2-7,TRBV28,ASSLGLPNYEQY
TRBJ1-6,TRBV12-3/TRBV12-4,ASSFLLAANSPLH
TRBJ1-2,TRBV28,ASSLSDRLNYGYT
TRBJ2-5,TRBV7-9,ASSLGGTGIDETQY
TRBJ1-1,TRBV5-1,ASSLDLGSPEAF
TRBJ2-1,TRBV20-1,SAHPPQGDYNEQF
TRBJ1-5,TRBV27,ASSSDRARLPQH
TRBJ1-4,TRBV5-1,ASSLNGQGAIEKLF
TRBJ1-5,TRBV12-3/TRBV12-4,ASSPDRVKPQH
TRBJ1-1,TRBV7-9,ASSLNSVSNAEAF
TRBJ2-7,TRBV30,AWGLQGLEQY
TRBJ2-1,TRBV28,ASSLTGKIGWNEQF
TRBJ2-7,TRBV6-5,ASSYSTSGSYEQY
TRBJ2-7,TRBV19,ASSSGLAHEQY
TRBJ1-3,TRBV5-6,ASSLVNGGNTIY
TRBJ2-3,TRBV7-3,ASSLTGHKGDTQY
TRBJ2-2,TRBV25-1,ASRLFDTGELF
TRBJ2-1,TRBV5-4,ASSLGIANEQF
TRBJ1-1,TRBV29-1,SGTGLNTEAF
TRBJ1-4,TRBV28,ASSPPGQTNEKLF
TRBJ1-6,TRBV18,ASSPQKTGMNSPLH
TRBJ1-1,TRBV15,ATSRGSAGTTF
TRBJ1-4,TRBV7-8,AYSLGGLDEKLF
TRBJ1-4,TRBV6-1,ASSPSWESNEKLF
TRBJ1-6,TRBV6-1,ASTHGVPLH
TRBJ2-7,TRBV12-3/TRBV12-4,ASSGGHLKGYEQY
TRBJ2-2,TRBV10-3,AISATNTGELF
TRBJ1-1,TRBV28,ASSLVRNMNTEAF
TRBJ1-2,TRBV13,ASSYPSDRGIGYT